Listed here are 17 T cell receptor beta chains from one sample, sequenced in a study of T cell responses to AZD1222 COVID-19 vaccine. Some clones are missing from TCRdb's copy, which holds only in-frame ones; the method was immunoSEQ multiplex PCR. The repertoire holds 200,000 or so clones, about 94% seen once, with around 1% in the top ten. The sequencing used peripheral blood, collected 28 days after the second AZD1222 dose. These receptors were collected from an adult who received the AZD1222 COVID-19 vaccine.

The rearrangement uses TRBV6-4 and TRBJ1-2; no clear D. This CDR3 comprises 13 residues. V dropped 3 bases and J dropped 1 base, with 6 bases sitting between them. CDR1 and CDR2 (germline): MRHNA, SNTAGT. CDR3 in DNA: TGTGCCAGCAGTGATAAAGTTAACTATGGCTACACCTTC. Protein product: CASSDKVNYGYTF.

About this clone itself: At the DNA level, this CDR3 is encoded by other sequences in the same sample as well. In DNA form, the CDR3 reads TGTGCCAGCAGTTTCTCCTACGAGCAGTACTTC. It codes for CASSFSYEQYF. The chain joins TRBV6-2 or TRBV6-3 to TRBJ2-7; D is undetermined. The V and J ends lost 4 bases and 0 bases respectively, with 1 base between them. Germline V gene lookup returns CDR1 MNHEY and CDR2 SVGEGT. The CDR3 is made up of 11 amino acids.

The chain employs TRBV3-1 (or the pseudogene TRBV3-2) and TRBJ2-5; 15 positions match TRBD2. This CDR3 spans 15 amino acids. CDR1 is LGHDT, CDR2 YNNKEL, per germline (reference sequence). J gave up 4 bases and V 5 bases, and 2 bases lay outside the gene matches. CDR3 loop: CASSGLAGGIETQYF. CDR3 DNA: TGTGCCAGCAGCGGACTAGCGGGGGGGATAGAGACCCAGTACTTC.

The chain uses TRBV27 and TRBJ1-2; D is ambiguous. The CDR3 is 13 residues long. The V end was cut by 5 bases, the J end by 2 bases, with 9 bases between. Germline V lookup: CDR1 MNHEY, CDR2 SMNVEV (reference sequence). The DNA for the CDR3 is TGTGCCAGCAGTCCTATGGGAAACTATGGCTACACCTTC. Its protein product is CASSPMGNYGYTF.

The chain carries TRBV7-9 and TRBJ1-5; D gene unclear. Trimming pared 5 bases from V and 9 bases from J, leaving 11 bases between. Germline values: CDR1 SEHNR, CDR2 FQNEAQ (reference sequence). The CDR3 spans 12 residues. CDR3 residues: CASSPSGRPQHF. CDR3 DNA: TGTGCCAGCAGCCCGTCCGGGCGGCCCCAGCATTTT.

The J gene is TRBJ1-1, the V gene TRBV11-2; no definite D call. V lost 5 bases and J 5 bases, leaving 18 bases between the germline ends. Germline V gene sequence: CDR1 SGHAT, CDR2 FQNNGV. CDR3 length: 15 amino acids. The DNA of the CDR3 is TGTGCCAGCAGCGTGGGCCAGTTGGGTTGGACTGAAGCTTTCTTT. Its translation is CASSVGQLGWTEAFF.

This chain links TRBV11-3 with TRBJ1-1; a possible D gene is TRBD1 (6 bases). From germline, CDR1 is SGHNT and CDR2 YENEEA. The V gene lost 5 bases and the J gene lost 4 bases, with 14 bases spanning the gap. This CDR3 region has 14 residues. This CDR3 reads CASSAQGLGTEAFF. Written as DNA, the CDR3 is TGTGCCAGCAGCGCCCAGGGGCTGGGCACTGAAGCTTTCTTT.

In the case of this clone: The junction and the germline gene differ at one end; a read error may be behind it. This rearrangement joins TRBV5-1 to TRBJ1-2; D may be TRBD1 (5 bases). CDR1 is SGHRS, CDR2 YFSETQ, per germline. This CDR3 is built from 14 residues. The CDR3 DNA is TGCGCCCGCAGCCCCGGGGGGGGGAACTATGGCTACACCTTC. The encoded protein is CARSPGGGNYGYTF.

The rearrangement links TRBV19 to TRBJ2-1; 8 positions match TRBD1. J was trimmed by 5 bases and V by 6 bases; bases with no gene match: 12. This CDR3 has 16 residues. The germline CDR1 and CDR2 sequences are LNHDA and SQIVND (reference sequence). The CDR3 DNA is TGTGCCAGTAGCGGATTACAGGGGGTGTTAAACAATGAGCAGTTCTTC. This translates into CASSGLQGVLNNEQFF.

The chain joins TRBV14 to TRBJ2-1, with D unresolved. This CDR3 contains 13 residues. Germline assignment: CDR1 SGHDN and CDR2 FVKESK. V was trimmed by 1 base and J by 8 bases, leaving 9 bases between them. The CDR3 DNA reads as TGTGCCAGCAGCCAAGTCGGGCGCGATGAGCAGTTCTTC. Translating gives CASSQVGRDEQFF.

This clone was detected only once. This sequence joins TRBV18 and TRBJ1-2; D might be TRBD1 (6 bases). From germline, CDR1 is KGHSH and CDR2 LQKENI. The CDR3 runs 12 residues. The V gene lost 6 bases and the J gene lost 8 bases, with 13 bases spanning the gap. CDR3 region: CASSAGEEGYTF. In DNA form, the CDR3 reads TGTGCCAGCTCCGCAGGGGAGGAGGGCTACACCTTC.

A single count supports this clone. This sequence joins TRBV3-1 (or the pseudogene TRBV3-2) and TRBJ2-2; 10 bases agree with TRBD2. Unmatched junction bases numbered 4, after V lost 5 bases and J lost 4 bases. This CDR3 region has 15 residues. CDR1 and CDR2 from the germline V gene are LGHDT and YNNKEL (reference sequence). This CDR3 is CASSSAGGATGELFF. The CDR3 coding sequence is TGTGCCAGCAGCTCAGCGGGGGGGGCCACCGGGGAGCTGTTTTTT.

This clone was seen just once. V usage is TRBV3-1 (or the pseudogene TRBV3-2) and J usage is TRBJ2-5; TRBD2 might be the D (7 bases). V lost 5 bases, J lost 1 base, and 17 bases lay in between. The CDR3 has 16 residues. The germline V gene has CDR1 LGHDT and CDR2 YNNKEL (reference sequence). CDR3 amino acids: CASSGGGRGTQETQYF. Written as DNA, the CDR3 is TGTGCCAGCAGCGGGGGGGGCCGGGGAACCCAAGAGACCCAGTACTTC.

The chain carries TRBV11-2 and TRBJ1-2; D is unclear. Germline V gene lookup returns CDR1 SGHAT and CDR2 FQNNGV. The ends were cut back, 4 bases at V and 8 bases at J, with 14 bases in the middle. The CDR3 contains 13 residues. In nucleotides, the CDR3 is TGTGCCAGCAGCTCGGGCTCTGAGGGAGGCTACACCTTC. This gives the protein CASSSGSEGGYTF.

This rearrangement joins TRBV9 to TRBJ2-1; D gene ambiguous. The CDR3 covers 13 residues. CDR1 is SGDLS and CDR2 is YYNGEE in the germline V gene. Deletions cut 4 bases from V and 9 bases from J, with 14 bases between. The CDR3 loop reads CASSPPTRTEQFF. CDR3 bases: TGTGCCAGCAGCCCCCCGACAAGGACTGAGCAGTTCTTC. Looking up the rest from reference TRBV9 and TRBJ2-1 gives the full variable domain: DSGVTQTPKHLITATGQRVTLRCSPRSGDLSVYWYQQSLDQGLQFLIQYYNGEERAKGNILERFSAQQFPDLHSELNLSSLELGDSALYFCASSPPTRTEQFFGPGTRLTVL.

The rearrangement joins TRBV7-9 to TRBJ1-1; perhaps TRBD1 as D (6 bases). Germline V gives CDR1 SEHNR, CDR2 FQNEAQ (reference sequence). Trimming pared 3 bases from V and 1 base from J, leaving 15 bases between. The CDR3 has 16 amino acids. In nucleotides, the CDR3 is TGTGCCAGCAGCTTGGGGTTCAGGGGTACGAACACTGAAGCTTTCTTT. This encodes CASSLGFRGTNTEAFF.

In this sample, this clone turned up once. This rearrangement joins TRBV9 to TRBJ1-6; 7 positions match TRBD1. Germline CDR1 and CDR2: SGDLS and YYNGEE. The CDR3 covers 16 residues. V was pared by 0 bases and J by 7 bases, with 7 bases of the junction left unmatched. The CDR3 DNA sequence: TGTGCCAGCAGCGTAGCCCCCGCGGGACAGAATTCACCCCTCCACTTT. The encoded protein is CASSVAPAGQNSPLHF. The whole variable domain, remainder taken from reference TRBV9 and TRBJ1-6, is DSGVTQTPKHLITATGQRVTLRCSPRSGDLSVYWYQQSLDQGLQFLIQYYNGEERAKGNILERFSAQQFPDLHSELNLSSLELGDSALYFCASSVAPAGQNSPLHFGNGTRLTVT.